The 18 T cell receptor beta chains below were found in one sample sequenced in a study of shared clonotypes between healthy human individuals. Libraries were prepared by immunoSEQ multiplex PCR; TCRdb keeps only in-frame clonotypes and omits some of them. The sample lists about 2.3 million clones, just over 90% seen once, with about 0.37% in the top ten. The sample was naive CD4+ T cells from PBMCs. Subset in this sample: CD45RA+ positively selected. These receptors were collected from a man aged 18 to 30 in good health. Some clones in this sample may be carry-over from other donors' samples.

Points on this clone: The sample has other DNA sequences that encode this CDR3 too. V and J are TRBV7-8 and TRBJ1-4; 9 bases agree with TRBD1. The germline gives CDR1 SGHVS, CDR2 FQNEAQ. This CDR3 is built from 14 residues. The ends lost 3 bases at V and 5 bases at J; junction bases unmatched: 1. In nucleotides, the CDR3 is TGTGCCAGCAGCTTGGGACAGGGAAATGAAAAACTGTTTTTT. Its translation is CASSLGQGNEKLFF.

The V and J genes are TRBV28 and TRBJ2-7; D is unclear. V was cut by 6 bases and J by 4 bases, with 13 bases left in between. There are 13 residues in the CDR3. Germline V gene sequence: CDR1 MDHEN, CDR2 SYDVKM. The CDR3 DNA reads TGTGCCAGCAGAGGGCGGAGCCATTACGAGCAGTACTTC. This translates into CASRGRSHYEQYF.

V is TRBV15 and J is TRBJ2-7; D possibly corresponds to TRBD2 (5 bases). This CDR3 spans 14 amino acids. V gave up 0 bases and J gave up 3 bases, with 9 bases separating them. The germline V gene has CDR1 LNHNV and CDR2 YYDKDF (reference sequence). CDR3 residues: CATSRDRTHYEQYF. The CDR3 DNA sequence: TGTGCCACCAGCAGAGATCGGACTCACTACGAGCAGTACTTC.

The chain joins TRBV7-2 to TRBJ2-3; unclear D gene. CDR1 is SGHTA, CDR2 FQGNSA, per germline. CDR3 size: 12 residues. The V and J ends lost 1 base and 5 bases respectively, with 4 bases between them. The CDR3 DNA reads as TGTGCCAGCAGCTTAGAGGTAGATACGCAGTATTTT. Amino acid sequence: CASSLEVDTQYF. The full variable domain, completed using reference TRBV7-2 and TRBJ2-3, is GAGVSQSPSNKVTEKGKDVELRCDPISGHTALYWYRQSLGQGLEFLIYFQGNSAPDKSGLPSDRFSAERTGGSVSTLTIQRTQQEDSAVYLCASSLEVDTQYFGPGTRLTVL.

The count of this clone is one. The chain employs TRBV4-3 and TRBJ2-1, with D perhaps TRBD2 (6 bases). V was shortened by 1 base and J by 14 bases, with 15 bases between the two germline ends. Germline-derived CDR1 and CDR2 are LGHNA and YSLEER. The CDR3 spans 13 residues. In DNA, the CDR3 is TGCGCCAGCAGCCAAGCTCACCGGGACTTGGAGTTCTTC. Protein product: CASSQAHRDLEFF.

V usage is TRBV2 and J usage is TRBJ1-1, with 9 bases lining up with TRBD1. The germline gives CDR1 SNHLY, CDR2 FYNNEI. V shed 7 bases, J shed 7 bases, and the junction held 10 bases outside the gene matches. The CDR3 is 14 residues long. CDR3 loop: CASTTDRGVGEAFF. The CDR3 coding sequence is TGTGCCAGCACTACGGACAGGGGAGTCGGTGAAGCTTTCTTT.

The chain uses TRBV2 and TRBJ1-2; unclear D gene. The germline CDR1 and CDR2 sequences are SNHLY and FYNNEI. The CDR3 length is 15 residues. The V end lost 5 bases, the J end lost 3 bases, and 16 bases lay between the germline ends. In DNA form, the CDR3 reads TGTGCCAGCAGTCCCTTTCCGGAGAGTTACTATGGCTACACCTTC. Encoded protein: CASSPFPESYYGYTF.

A single count supports this clone. The genes are TRBV5-6 and TRBJ1-4; TRBD1 aligns across 7 bases. Germline lookup yields CDR1 SGHDT and CDR2 YYEEEE. J gave up 10 bases and V 1 base, and 7 bases lay outside the gene matches. This CDR3 has 14 residues. The CDR3 sequence: CASSLRQGGGKLFF. The CDR3 DNA sequence: TGTGCCAGCAGCTTGAGACAGGGAGGTGGAAAACTGTTTTTT.

On this clone: The sample has other DNA sequences that encode this CDR3 too. V and J are TRBV5-6 and TRBJ1-3; D gene uncertain. Deletions cut 0 bases from V and 0 bases from J, with 7 bases between. The CDR3 runs to 15 residues. Germline V gives CDR1 SGHDT, CDR2 YYEEEE. This CDR3 reads CASSLGTGSGNTIYF. CDR3 bases: TGTGCCAGCAGCTTGGGAACGGGCTCTGGAAACACCATATATTTT.

This rearrangement joins TRBV2 to TRBJ2-7; D possibly corresponds to TRBD1 (5 bases). Deletions cut 7 bases from V and 1 base from J, with 14 bases between. Looked up from germline, CDR1 is SNHLY and CDR2 is FYNNEI. CDR3 size: 14 residues. CDR3 amino acids: CASISQGLSYEQYF. Written as DNA, the CDR3 is TGTGCCAGCATAAGTCAGGGCCTGTCCTACGAGCAGTACTTC.

The CDR3 spells CASSSTTGGIVNYGYTF. The CDR3 DNA sequence: TGTGCCAGCAGCTCTACGACAGGGGGAATCGTTAACTATGGCTACACCTTC. The chain links TRBV7-2 to TRBJ1-2; 9 bases map to TRBD1. Germline CDR1 is SGHTA and CDR2 is FQGNSA. The CDR3 contains 17 residues. V was clipped by 4 bases and J by 1 base; unmatched bases: 10.

This chain joins TRBV4-1 and TRBJ2-1; TRBD2 agrees at 8 bases. Germline trimming cut 4 bases from V and 4 bases from J; bases unmatched to any gene: 21. This CDR3 has 20 amino acids. Germline V gene sequence: CDR1 MGHRA, CDR2 YSYEKL. CDR3 coding DNA: TGCGCCAGCAGCCGAGGCCAGGGCCAAGCGCTAGCGGGCCGATACAATGAGCAGTTCTTC. Its protein is CASSRGQGQALAGRYNEQFF.

This clone was seen just once. The V call is TRBV4-1, the J call TRBJ2-3; TRBD2 matches 11 bases. The V gene end was trimmed by 4 bases and the J gene end by 3 bases; junction bases not matched to a gene: 9. CDR3 length equals 17 residues. Looked up from germline, CDR1 is MGHRA and CDR2 is YSYEKL. The CDR3 DNA reads TGCGCCAGCAGCCCGAAAGGCGGACTAGCGGGTACAGATACGCAGTATTTT. Amino acid sequence: CASSPKGGLAGTDTQYF.

The gene calls are TRBV5-1 and TRBJ2-5; the D call may be TRBD1 or TRBD2 (5 bases each). The germline gives CDR1 SGHRS, CDR2 YFSETQ. Trimming pared 4 bases from V and 1 base from J, leaving 8 bases between. The CDR3 extends over 13 amino acids. The CDR3 here is CASSTRGQETQYF. The CDR3, as DNA: TGCGCCAGCAGCACTAGGGGCCAAGAGACCCAGTACTTC. Full variable domain (rest looked up from reference TRBV5-1 and TRBJ2-5): KAGVTQTPRYLIKTRGQQVTLSCSPISGHRSVSWYQQTPGQGLQFLFEYFSETQRNKGNFPGRFSGRQFSNSRSEMNVSTLELGDSALYLCASSTRGQETQYFGPGTRLLVL.

The rearrangement links TRBV19 to TRBJ2-2; TRBD2 aligns across 7 bases. Germline CDR1 LNHDA, CDR2 SQIVND (reference sequence). CDR3 length: 14 amino acids. The V gene end was trimmed by 7 bases and the J gene end by 5 bases; junction bases not matched to a gene: 7. In DNA, the CDR3 is TGTGCCAGTATCCCCCGGCGGGGGACCGGGGAGCTGTTTTTT. Translated: CASIPRRGTGELFF. Together with reference TRBV19 and TRBJ2-2, the CDR3 gives the full variable domain: DGGITQSPKYLFRKEGQNVTLSCEQNLNHDAMYWYRQDPGQGLRLIYYSQIVNDFQKGDIAEGYSVSREKKESFPLTVTSAQKNPTAFYLCASIPRRGTGELFFGEGSRLTVL.

The gene calls are TRBV7-3 and TRBJ1-1; no firm D call. Germline CDR1 reads SGHTA; CDR2 reads FQGTGA. Trimming removed 5 bases at V and 3 bases at J, with 10 bases between. This CDR3 region has 13 residues. Here the CDR3 reads CASSRTRDTEAFF. For the CDR3, the DNA is TGTGCCAGCAGCCGAACCCGGGACACTGAAGCTTTCTTT.

The V call is TRBV5-1, the J call TRBJ1-2; possibly TRBD1 for D (5 bases). CDR3 length: 14 residues. V lost 3 bases and J lost 2, with 11 bases in between. Per germline, CDR1 SGHRS and CDR2 YFSETQ. The CDR3 DNA is TGCGCCAGCAGCTACGGGGGGACGAACTATGGCTACACCTTC. It is translated as CASSYGGTNYGYTF. The variable domain in full, completed from reference TRBV5-1 and TRBJ1-2, reads KAGVTQTPRYLIKTRGQQVTLSCSPISGHRSVSWYQQTPGQGLQFLFEYFSETQRNKGNFPGRFSGRQFSNSRSEMNVSTLELGDSALYLCASSYGGTNYGYTFGSGTRLTVV.

The gene calls are TRBV10-1 and TRBJ2-7, with a possible D match to TRBD1 (5 bases). This CDR3 has 13 residues. Germline assignment: CDR1 WNHNN and CDR2 SYGVQD (reference sequence). Between the trimmed V and J ends, which lost 5 bases and 2 bases, there was a span of 10 bases. In DNA, the CDR3 is TGCGCCAGCAGTCCTACAGGAACCTACGAGCAGTACTTC. As protein: CASSPTGTYEQYF.